One T cell receptor (beta chain) is described in this entry. This specimen belongs to a study of blood T cell repertoires in COVID-19. About the study: The study drew acute and convalescent COVID-19 samples from the United States, Italy and Spain. PBMCs, B-cell-depleted T cells, or T cells were the source of the cDNA or gDNA that made up the material.

Per the germline V gene, CDR1 is SQVTM and CDR2 is ANQGSEA. The CDR3 is made up of 15 amino acids. The V segment lost 5 bases and the J segment 1 base; nucleotides outside the gene matches: 7. In the original workflow: Counts of nucleated cells, estimated from reference gene primer amplification, were obtained. Method: immunoSEQ multiplex PCR; TCRdb's copy keeps in-frame clones and lacks some. The V and J calls and the clone size are those of that table, but D and trimming were determined from the DNA. This sample carries more than 200,000 clones, approximately 83% of them seen once, and the ten largest clones take 25% to 35%.

Sequencing was carried out using peripheral blood. The chain couples TRBV29-1 to TRBJ2-5, with 10 bases identical to TRBD2. The sequence was obtained from a man in his forties or fifties with acute or convalescent COVID-19. This CDR3 is CSVQKAGGSQETQYF. CDR3 nucleotides: TGCAGCGTTCAGAAAGCGGGAGGGTCCCAAGAGACCCAGTACTTC. The whole variable domain, filled in from reference TRBV29-1 and TRBJ2-5, reads SAVISQKPSRDICQRGTSLTIQCQVDSQVTMMFWYRQQPGQSLTLIATANQGSEATYESGFVIDKFPISRPNLTFSTLTVSNMSPEDSSIYLCSVQKAGGSQETQYFGPGTRLLVL.